Listed below are T cell receptor beta chains from one sample, sequenced in a study of molecular identifiers for immune sequencing clone quantification. A single record per CDR3 protein comes from TCRdb applying MiXCR to the PCR reads. The sample consists of 35,000 to 45,000 distinct CDR3 sequences, about 18% of them appearing once. What was sequenced was naive CD8+ T cells from blood, with Jurkat cell RNA spiked in. The receptors were gathered from a human donor in good health. Some libraries in this study had Jurkat cell RNA spiked in. CDR3s include the opening cysteine and the closing phenylalanine or tryptophan. The order of the fields is V gene, J gene, clone size, D gene, CDR3 length, CDR3 protein, CDR3 DNA. A D gene is named only where the DNA matches it firmly. A clone size is listed for some rows: how often the clone was seen (once, few, many), or a class if it is expanded.

v_call: TRBV3-1; j_call: TRBJ2-3; clone_size: medium-sized; d_call: TRBD2; cdr3_length: 15; cdr3_aa: CASSQGTSGQDTQYF; cdr3_nt: TGTGCCAGCAGCCAAGGGACTAGCGGGCAAGATACGCAGTATTTT
v_call: TRBV20-1; j_call: TRBJ2-7; clone_size: many; d_call: NA; cdr3_length: 11; cdr3_aa: CSARQVTRQYF; cdr3_nt: TGCAGTGCTCGACAGGTTACGCGGCAGTACTTC
v_call: TRBV7-9; j_call: TRBJ2-1; clone_size: NA; d_call: NA; cdr3_length: 13; cdr3_aa: CASSWTSYNEQLF; cdr3_nt: TGTGCCAGCAGCTGGACCTCCTACAATGAGCAGCTCTTC
v_call: TRBV5-4; j_call: TRBJ2-3; clone_size: many; d_call: TRBD2; cdr3_length: 15; cdr3_aa: CASSPSLAGGDTQYF; cdr3_nt: TGTGCCAGCAGCCCGTCACTAGCGGGAGGTGATACGCAGTATTTT
v_call: TRBV5-6; j_call: TRBJ1-6; clone_size: many; d_call: TRBD1; cdr3_length: 14; cdr3_aa: CASSSGTGSSPLHF; cdr3_nt: TGTGCCAGCAGCAGTGGGACAGGGAGTTCACCCCTCCACTTT
v_call: TRBV15; j_call: TRBJ2-5; clone_size: NA; d_call: NA; cdr3_length: 15; cdr3_aa: CATSRGTQGQETQYF; cdr3_nt: TGTGCCACCAGCAGGGGGACTCAGGGACAAGAGACCCAGTACTTC
v_call: TRBV30; j_call: TRBJ2-1; clone_size: NA; d_call: NA; cdr3_length: 14; cdr3_aa: CAWIPDNSYNEQFF; cdr3_nt: TGTGCCTGGATCCCTGATAACTCCTACAATGAGCAGTTCTTC
v_call: TRBV7-6; j_call: TRBJ2-5; clone_size: many; d_call: NA; cdr3_length: 14; cdr3_aa: CASSLEVLEETQYF; cdr3_nt: TGTGCCAGCAGCTTAGAAGTGTTAGAAGAGACCCAGTACTTC
v_call: TRBV19; j_call: TRBJ1-5; clone_size: few; d_call: TRBD1; cdr3_length: 14; cdr3_aa: CASSIGGGGQPQHF; cdr3_nt: TGTGCCAGTAGTATCGGAGGGGGCGGCCAGCCCCAGCATTTT
v_call: TRBV19; j_call: TRBJ1-4; clone_size: many; d_call: NA; cdr3_length: 14; cdr3_aa: CASSMTATNEKLFF; cdr3_nt: TGTGCCAGTAGTATGACAGCAACTAATGAAAAACTGTTTTTT